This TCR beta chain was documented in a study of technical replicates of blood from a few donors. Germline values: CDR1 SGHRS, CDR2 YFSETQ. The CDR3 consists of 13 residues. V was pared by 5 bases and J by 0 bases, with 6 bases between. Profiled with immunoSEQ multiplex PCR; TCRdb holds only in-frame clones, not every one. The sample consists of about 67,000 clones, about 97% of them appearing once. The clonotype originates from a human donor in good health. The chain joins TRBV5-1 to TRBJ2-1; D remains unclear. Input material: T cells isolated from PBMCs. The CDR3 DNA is TGCGCCAGCAGACTGATCTCCTACAATGAGCAGTTCTTC. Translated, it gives CASRLISYNEQFF.